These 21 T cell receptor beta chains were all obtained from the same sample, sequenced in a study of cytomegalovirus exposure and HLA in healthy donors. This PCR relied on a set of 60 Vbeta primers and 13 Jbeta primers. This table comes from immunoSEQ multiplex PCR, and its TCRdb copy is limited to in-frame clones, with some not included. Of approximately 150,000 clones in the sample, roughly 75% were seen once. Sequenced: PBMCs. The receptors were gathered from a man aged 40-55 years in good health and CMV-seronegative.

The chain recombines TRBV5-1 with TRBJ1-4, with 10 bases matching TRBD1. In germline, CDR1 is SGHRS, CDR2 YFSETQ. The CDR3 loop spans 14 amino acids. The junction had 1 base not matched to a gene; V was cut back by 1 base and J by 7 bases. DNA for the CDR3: TGCGCCAGCAGCTTGTGGGACAGGGGTGAAAAACTGTTTTTT. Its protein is CASSLWDRGEKLFF.

The CDR3 protein is CASSEGAGWDTQYF. Written as DNA, the CDR3 is TGTGCCAGCAGTGAAGGGGCAGGATGGGATACGCAGTATTTT. The chain carries TRBV6-1 and TRBJ2-3; D not resolved. The germline V gene has CDR1 MNHNS and CDR2 SASEGT. The CDR3 contains 14 residues. Trimming stripped 1 base from V and 6 bases from J, with 11 bases between.

The CDR3 protein is CASSLTGWDYGYTF. In DNA, the CDR3 is TGCGCCAGCAGCTTAACAGGGTGGGACTATGGCTACACCTTC. The V gene is TRBV5-1, the J gene TRBJ1-2; possible D gene TRBD1, 6 bases. Germline CDR1 reads SGHRS; CDR2 reads YFSETQ. This CDR3 region has 14 residues. V lost 2 bases and J 3 bases, leaving 11 bases between the germline ends.

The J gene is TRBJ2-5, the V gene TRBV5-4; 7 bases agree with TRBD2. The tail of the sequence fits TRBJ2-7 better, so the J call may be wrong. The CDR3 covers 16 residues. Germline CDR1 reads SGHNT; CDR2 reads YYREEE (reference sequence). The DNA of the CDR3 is TGTGCCAGCAGCCCCCGGGCCCAGCGGGGAGAGTACGAGCAGTACTTC. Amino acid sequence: CASSPRAQRGEYEQYF.

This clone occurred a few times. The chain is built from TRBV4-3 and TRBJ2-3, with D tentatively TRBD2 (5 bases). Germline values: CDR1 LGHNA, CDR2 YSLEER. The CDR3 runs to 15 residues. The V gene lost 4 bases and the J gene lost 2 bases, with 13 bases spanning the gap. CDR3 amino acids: CASSPLPGSTDTQYF. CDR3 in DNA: TGCGCCAGCAGCCCTCTACCGGGATCCACAGATACGCAGTATTTT.

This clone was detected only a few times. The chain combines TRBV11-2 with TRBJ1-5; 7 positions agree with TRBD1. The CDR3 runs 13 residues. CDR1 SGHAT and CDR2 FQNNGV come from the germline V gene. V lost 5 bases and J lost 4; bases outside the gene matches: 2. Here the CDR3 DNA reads TGTGCCAGCAGCGACAGGGAAAATCAGCCCCAGCATTTT. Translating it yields CASSDRENQPQHF. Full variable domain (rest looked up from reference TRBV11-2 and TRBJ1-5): EAGVAQSPRYKIIEKRQSVAFWCNPISGHATLYWYQQILGQGPKLLIQFQNNGVVDDSQLPKDRFSAERLKGVDSTLKIQPAKLEDSAVYLCASSDRENQPQHFGDGTRLSIL.

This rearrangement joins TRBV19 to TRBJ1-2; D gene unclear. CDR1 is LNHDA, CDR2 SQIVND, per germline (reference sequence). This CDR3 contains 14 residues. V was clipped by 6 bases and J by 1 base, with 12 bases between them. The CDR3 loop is CASREHGVNYGYTF. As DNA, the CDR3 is TGTGCCAGTAGAGAACACGGAGTTAACTATGGCTACACCTTC.

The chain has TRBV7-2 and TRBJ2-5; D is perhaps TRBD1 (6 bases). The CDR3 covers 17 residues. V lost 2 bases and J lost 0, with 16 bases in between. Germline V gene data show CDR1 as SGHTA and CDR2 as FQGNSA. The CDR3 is CASSLYSRGPYQETQYF. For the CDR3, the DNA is TGTGCCAGCAGCTTATATAGCAGGGGCCCGTACCAAGAGACCCAGTACTTC. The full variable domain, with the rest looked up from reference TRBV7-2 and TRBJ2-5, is GAGVSQSPSNKVTEKGKDVELRCDPISGHTALYWYRQSLGQGLEFLIYFQGNSAPDKSGLPSDRFSAERTGGSVSTLTIQRTQQEDSAVYLCASSLYSRGPYQETQYFGPGTRLLVL.

In DNA, the CDR3 is TGCGCCAGCAGCTTACTAGCGCTTAACAATGAGCAGTTCTTC. This gives the protein CASSLLALNNEQFF. J is TRBJ2-1 and V is TRBV5-1; TRBD2 agrees at 7 bases. Germline assignment: CDR1 SGHRS and CDR2 YFSETQ. CDR3 length: 14 residues. V lost 2 bases and J lost 5; bases outside the gene matches: 4.

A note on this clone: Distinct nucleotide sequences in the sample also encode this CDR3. CDR3 in amino acids: CASSGTGGNQPQHF. CDR3 bases: TGTGCCAGCAGTGGGACAGGAGGCAATCAGCCCCAGCATTTT. The V gene is TRBV2, the J gene TRBJ1-5; 7 nucleotides align to TRBD1. The CDR3 contains 14 residues. The germline V gene has CDR1 SNHLY and CDR2 FYNNEI. Trimming at V came to 4 bases and at J to 2 bases, leaving 2 bases not matched to a gene.

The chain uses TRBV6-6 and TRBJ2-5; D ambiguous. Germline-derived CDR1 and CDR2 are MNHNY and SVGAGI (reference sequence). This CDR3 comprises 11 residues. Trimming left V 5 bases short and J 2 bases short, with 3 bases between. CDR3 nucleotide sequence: TGTGCCAGCAGTCAACAAGAGACCCAGTACTTC. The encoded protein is CASSQQETQYF.

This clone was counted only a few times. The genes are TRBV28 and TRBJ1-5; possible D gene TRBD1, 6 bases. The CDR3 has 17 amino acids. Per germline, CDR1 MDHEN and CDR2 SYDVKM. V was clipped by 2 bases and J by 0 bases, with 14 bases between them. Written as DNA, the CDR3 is TGTGCCAGCAGTTTAGAGACAGGCATCATTAGCAATCAGCCCCAGCATTTT. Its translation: CASSLETGIISNQPQHF. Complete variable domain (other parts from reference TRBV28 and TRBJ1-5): DVKVTQSSRYLVKRTGEKVFLECVQDMDHENMFWYRQDPGLGLRLIYFSYDVKMKEKGDIPEGYSVSREKKERFSLILESASTNQTSMYLCASSLETGIISNQPQHFGDGTRLSIL.

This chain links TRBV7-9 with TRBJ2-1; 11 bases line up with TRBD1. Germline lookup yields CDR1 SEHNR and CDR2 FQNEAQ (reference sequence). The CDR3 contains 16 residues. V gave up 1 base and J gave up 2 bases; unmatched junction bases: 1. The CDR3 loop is CASSLGGQGAYNEQFF. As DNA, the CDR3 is TGTGCCAGCAGCTTAGGGGGACAGGGGGCCTACAATGAGCAGTTCTTC.

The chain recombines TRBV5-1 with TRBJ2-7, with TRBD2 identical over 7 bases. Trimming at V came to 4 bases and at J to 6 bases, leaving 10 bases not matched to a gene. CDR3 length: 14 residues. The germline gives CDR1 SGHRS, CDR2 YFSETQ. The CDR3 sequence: CASSPGGNYGEQYF. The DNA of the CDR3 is TGCGCCAGCAGCCCGGGGGGAAACTATGGCGAGCAGTACTTC.

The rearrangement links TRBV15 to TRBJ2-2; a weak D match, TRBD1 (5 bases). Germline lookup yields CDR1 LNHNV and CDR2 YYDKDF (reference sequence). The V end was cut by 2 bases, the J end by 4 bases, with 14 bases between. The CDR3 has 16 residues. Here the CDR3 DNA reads TGTGCCACCAGCAGACCTAGGGGCCGATTCACCGGGGAGCTGTTTTTT. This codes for CATSRPRGRFTGELFF.

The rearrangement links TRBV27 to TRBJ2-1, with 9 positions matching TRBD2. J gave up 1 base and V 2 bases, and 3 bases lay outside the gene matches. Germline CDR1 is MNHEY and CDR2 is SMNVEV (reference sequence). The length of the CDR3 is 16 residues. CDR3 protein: CASSLRGGGSYNEQFF. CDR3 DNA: TGTGCCAGCAGTTTACGCGGGGGGGGTTCCTACAATGAGCAGTTCTTC.

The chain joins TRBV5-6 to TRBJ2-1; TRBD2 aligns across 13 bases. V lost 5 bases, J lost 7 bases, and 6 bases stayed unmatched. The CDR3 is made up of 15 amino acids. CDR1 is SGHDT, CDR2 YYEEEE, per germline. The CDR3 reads CASSPGTSGANEQFF. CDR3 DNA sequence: TGTGCCAGCAGTCCCGGGACTAGCGGGGCGAATGAGCAGTTCTTC.

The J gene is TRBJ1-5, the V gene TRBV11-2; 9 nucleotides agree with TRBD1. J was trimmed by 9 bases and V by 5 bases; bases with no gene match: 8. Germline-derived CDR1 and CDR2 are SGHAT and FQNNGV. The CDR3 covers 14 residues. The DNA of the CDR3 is TGTGCCAGCAGCCCGGGACAGGGTTTGTGGCCCCAGCATTTT. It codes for CASSPGQGLWPQHF.

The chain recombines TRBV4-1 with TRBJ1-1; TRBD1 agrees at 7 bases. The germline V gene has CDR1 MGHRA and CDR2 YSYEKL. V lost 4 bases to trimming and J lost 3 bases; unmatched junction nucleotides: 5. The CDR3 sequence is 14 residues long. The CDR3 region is CASSPWTGYTEAFF. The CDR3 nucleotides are TGCGCCAGCAGCCCCTGGACAGGCTACACTGAAGCTTTCTTT.

The CDR3 reads CASSYSPGAIGNTIYF. In nucleotides, the CDR3 is TGTGCCAGCAGTTACTCCCCAGGGGCGATTGGAAACACCATATATTTT. The chain carries TRBV6-5 and TRBJ1-3, with TRBD1 as a possible D gene (6 bases). This CDR3 is 16 amino acids long. The germline gives CDR1 MNHEY, CDR2 SVGAGI. The germline V and J ends were trimmed by 0 bases and 3 bases, with 12 bases remaining between them.

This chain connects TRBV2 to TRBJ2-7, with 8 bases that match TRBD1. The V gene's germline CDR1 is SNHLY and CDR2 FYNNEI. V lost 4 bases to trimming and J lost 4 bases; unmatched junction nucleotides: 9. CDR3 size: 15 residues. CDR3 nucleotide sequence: TGTGCCAGCAGTGGGCAGAGACAGGGGAGATACGAGCAGTACTTC. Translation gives CASSGQRQGRYEQYF.